The sequence of this T cell receptor beta chain was determined in a study of cytomegalovirus exposure and HLA in healthy donors. Study-wide findings and caveats: The study assumed roughly uniform donor sequencing depth for presence/absence analyses. Data from an earlier analysis indicated that most TCR beta V segments were productive either about 87% or about 30% of the time. What a later analysis reportedly showed was that an Asian-associated ancestry cluster had fewer N-insertions than the approximately 670-donor mean.

CDR1 and CDR2 from the germline V gene are SGHRS and YFSETQ. The V and J ends lost 5 bases and 5 bases respectively, with 10 bases between them. The CDR3 is made up of 13 amino acids. The PCR contained 60 Vbeta and 13 Jbeta primers. Data came from immunoSEQ multiplex PCR; TCRdb stores just in-frame clones and leaves some out. There are 150,000 to 200,000 clones in the sample; under 90% occur only once, and around 4.8% lies in the top ten. This clone was seen a single time. What it binds is not known. The specimen sequenced was PBMCs. The V and J genes are TRBV5-1 and TRBJ2-2; TRBD1 might be the D (6 bases). The TCR comes from a man aged 18 to 29 in good health and CMV-seronegative. CDR3 sequence: CASRDSHTGELFF. DNA of the CDR3: TGCGCCAGCAGGGACAGCCATACCGGGGAGCTGTTTTTT.